This paragraph covers one T cell receptor beta chain sequence. Employing constant-segment primers, 5'RACE generated TCR alpha and TCR beta cDNA libraries bearing sample barcodes and UMIs. TCRdb recomputed calls from the 5' RACE reads with MiXCR, one row per CDR3 protein. Among 250,000 to 400,000 distinct CDR3 sequences, approximately 15% were seen once, and the ten largest hold 21%. The sample belongs to a study of T-cell memory formation after mild COVID-19. This receptor was identified in a man between 18 and 29 years old who had mild COVID-19 (a few samples of this study predate the infection). Cell type and time point are not known. The specimen was PBMCs or a T cell subset sorted from them (not recorded which).

The CDR3 is CSVSSGLRYGYTF. The CDR3 region has the DNA TGCAGCGTTTCTTCGGGACTGCGCTATGGCTACACCTTC. The chain joins TRBV29-1 to TRBJ1-2; D is perhaps TRBD1 (5 bases). Trimming pared 5 bases from V and 4 bases from J, leaving 14 bases between. Germline assignment: CDR1 SQVTM and CDR2 ANQGSEA. The CDR3 is 13 residues long.